This paragraph reports one TCR beta chain. Its antigen is unidentified. The data derive from a study of shared clonotypes between healthy human individuals. CD45RO-negative CD8 cells positively selected for CCR7 made up the naive population, which excluded terminally differentiated effector memory CD45RA+ cells. V lost 7 bases to trimming and J lost 4 bases, with 15 bases between them. Germline CDR1 is MDHEN and CDR2 is SYDVKM. This CDR3 has 14 residues. The assay used deep level. Using immunoSEQ multiplex PCR, the repertoire was profiled, and TCRdb retains in-frame clones only, with some absent. The sample has about 610,000 clones; around 96% are singletons. The study, taken as a whole, reports: What naive subsets generally showed was a larger estimated richness than memory subsets showed.

The receptor was isolated from a woman in her 30s in good health. This sequence joins TRBV28 and TRBJ2-3; D is uncertain. The specimen was naive CD8+ T cells sorted from blood. CDR3 sequence (DNA): TGTGCCAGCATGCGGATTTCGAACGCAGATACGCAGTATTTT. Translation gives CASMRISNADTQYF.